The next 20 T cell receptor beta chains were all read from a single sample in a study of blood T cell repertoires in COVID-19 (dated by TCRdb to the early 2020s). Library preparation used the immunoSEQ multiplex PCR assay. Here the immuneACCESS table is served through TCRdb, limited to in-frame sequences with V and J called. Missing clones are a known gap in these copies; in checked studies unresolved V genes cover under half, and the rest lacks a known reason. The table for this sample lists roughly 140,000 clones; about 86% of them were counted only once. The ten top clones hold under 9.5% of the sample. The sample taken for sequencing was PBMCs or T cells enriched from blood (not recorded which). The receptors were gathered from a man aged 50 to 60 who had recovered from COVID-19.

The rearrangement uses TRBV27 and TRBJ1-6, with D unresolved. Between the trimmed V and J ends, which lost 5 bases and 5 bases, there was a span of 13 bases. Germline V gene lookup returns CDR1 MNHEY and CDR2 SMNVEV (reference sequence). The CDR3 consists of 15 residues. The chain's CDR3 is CASSPDIPHNSPLHF. The CDR3 nucleotides read TGTGCCAGCAGTCCCGACATACCACATAATTCACCCCTCCACTTT.

Ten or more counts support this clone. This rearrangement joins TRBV5-1 to TRBJ1-1, with TRBD1 as a possible D gene (6 bases). Trimming stripped 3 bases from V and 3 bases from J, with 15 bases between. Germline lookup yields CDR1 SGHRS and CDR2 YFSETQ. CDR3 length: 15 residues. CDR3 sequence: CASSSPKGGDTEAFF. The CDR3 DNA is TGCGCCAGCAGCTCTCCGAAGGGGGGGGACACTGAAGCTTTCTTT.

The table lists this clone with a count of one. The chain links TRBV3-1 (or the pseudogene TRBV3-2) to TRBJ2-5, with D maybe TRBD1 (6 bases). The CDR3 has 16 amino acids. Trimming took off 3 bases at V and 5 bases at J, with 19 bases between the two ends. Germline CDR1 is LGHDT and CDR2 is YNNKEL (reference sequence). Here the CDR3 DNA reads TGTGCCAGCAGCCAGGTGACAGGACCTAGGGGCGAGACCCAGTACTTC. This encodes CASSQVTGPRGETQYF.

The V gene is TRBV7-2, the J gene TRBJ2-6; a weak D match, TRBD2 (7 bases). Germline CDR1 and CDR2: SGHTA and FQGNSA. V gave up 10 bases and J gave up 0 bases, with 16 bases separating them. The CDR3 totals 16 residues. The DNA for the CDR3 is TGTGCCACTAGGAAGGGGGGGTCCTCTGGGGCCAACGTCCTGACTTTC. Its protein is CATRKGGSSGANVLTF.

The gene calls are TRBV19 and TRBJ1-1; 8 positions agree with TRBD1. The J segment lost 0 bases and the V segment lost 5 bases, leaving 5 bases of the junction unmatched. This CDR3 has 15 amino acids. The germline V gene has CDR1 LNHDA and CDR2 SQIVND (reference sequence). In nucleotides, the CDR3 is TGTGCCAGTAGTCCTAGACAGGGGATGAACACTGAAGCTTTCTTT. Translated, it gives CASSPRQGMNTEAFF.

The chain employs TRBV11-1 and TRBJ2-1; a possible D gene is TRBD2 (7 bases). The CDR3 is made up of 16 amino acids. CDR1 SGHAT and CDR2 FQDESV come from the germline V gene (reference sequence). Trimming left V 5 bases short and J 2 bases short, with 16 bases between. The CDR3, as DNA: TGTGCCAGCAGCAAAGTGGGGGGGGCAACCTACAATGAGCAGTTCTTC. This sequence encodes CASSKVGGATYNEQFF. The full variable domain, its missing parts supplied by reference TRBV11-1 and TRBJ2-1, is EAEVAQSPRYKITEKSQAVAFWCDPISGHATLYWYRQILGQGPELLVQFQDESVVDDSQLPKDRFSAERLKGVDSTLKIQPAELGDSAMYLCASSKVGGATYNEQFFGPGTRLTVL.

The chain joins TRBV6-5 to TRBJ1-1; maybe TRBD1 (5 bases). The V end was cut by 8 bases, the J end by 1 base, with 11 bases between. CDR1 and CDR2 from the germline V gene are MNHEY and SVGAGI. The CDR3 extends over 13 amino acids. For the CDR3, the DNA is TGTGCCAGCCTTAGGGGTCAGAACACTGAAGCTTTCTTT. It yields the protein CASLRGQNTEAFF.

The chain couples TRBV6-5 to TRBJ1-5; D is unresolved. Per the germline V gene, CDR1 is MNHEY and CDR2 is SVGAGI. The CDR3 covers 13 residues. Between the trimmed V and J ends, which lost 7 bases and 7 bases, there was a span of 14 bases. This CDR3 is CASTLSGNQPQHF. The CDR3 coding sequence is TGTGCCAGCACCCTGAGCGGGAACCAGCCCCAGCATTTT.

The genes are TRBV5-1 and TRBJ2-1; 9 nucleotides match TRBD2. The CDR3 spans 14 residues. Germline CDR1 and CDR2: SGHRS and YFSETQ. V lost 6 bases to trimming and J lost 4 bases; unmatched junction nucleotides: 5. CDR3 coding DNA: TGCGCCAGCACCCAAGCGGGGGGTTACAATGAGCAGTTCTTC. Its protein is CASTQAGGYNEQFF.

Note on this clone: Distinct nucleotide sequences in the sample also encode this CDR3. V gene TRBV18 combines with J gene TRBJ2-3; TRBD2 agrees at 13 bases. Germline CDR1 reads KGHSH; CDR2 reads LQKENI. After removal of 3 bases from V and 3 bases from J, the junction contained 3 bases not matched to a gene. The CDR3 totals 16 residues. The CDR3 nucleotides read TGTGCCAGCTCACCCCCGGGACTAGCGGGGACAGATACGCAGTATTTT. As protein: CASSPPGLAGTDTQYF.

In its sample, this clone was seen once. V and J are TRBV15 and TRBJ2-5; the D gene is possibly TRBD2 (6 bases). Trimming shortened V by 0 bases and J by 2 bases, and 19 bases separated the two germline ends. Germline V gene lookup returns CDR1 LNHNV and CDR2 YYDKDF (reference sequence). The CDR3 is 18 amino acids. For the CDR3, the DNA is TGTGCCACCAGCAGAGAGCGGGACGGGTGGACGATACAAGAGACCCAGTACTTC. Translating it yields CATSRERDGWTIQETQYF. The full variable domain, rest sourced from reference TRBV15 and TRBJ2-5, is DAMVIQNPRYQVTQFGKPVTLSCSQTLNHNVMYWYQQKSSQAPKLLFHYYDKDFNNEADTPDNFQSRRPNTSFCFLDIRSPGLGDTAMYLCATSRERDGWTIQETQYFGPGTRLLVL.

This chain links TRBV6-5 with TRBJ1-4, with 7 nucleotides matching TRBD1. Losses at the gene ends were 6 bases for V and 1 base for J; bases not matched to a gene: 2. Germline CDR1 reads MNHEY; CDR2 reads SVGAGI. The CDR3 is 14 amino acids. CDR3 in DNA: TGTGCCAGCAGGGACAGGATAACTAATGAAAAACTGTTTTTT. Amino acids: CASRDRITNEKLFF.

The chain's CDR3 is CASSQDATGYGNTQYF. The CDR3 region has the DNA TGTGCCAGCAGCCAAGATGCGACAGGGTATGGAAATACGCAGTATTTT. The chain carries TRBV4-2 and TRBJ2-3; TRBD1 matches at 7 bases. The germline gives CDR1 LGHNA, CDR2 YNFKEQ. This CDR3 contains 16 residues. V lost 0 bases, J lost 7 bases, and 10 bases stayed unmatched.

V is TRBV30 and J is TRBJ1-5; D not certain. The CDR3 consists of 15 residues. V was pared by 5 bases and J by 0 bases, with 14 bases between. Germline CDR1 GTSNPN, CDR2 SVGIG (reference sequence). CDR3 sequence: CAWEGASDSNQPQHF. The CDR3 DNA reads TGTGCCTGGGAGGGTGCCTCCGATAGCAATCAGCCCCAGCATTTT.

This clone was observed a single time. The chain combines TRBV5-1 with TRBJ1-2; D gene unclear. This CDR3 is built from 14 residues. Per the germline V gene, CDR1 is SGHRS and CDR2 is YFSETQ. Deletions cut 2 bases from V and 0 bases from J, with 8 bases between. The DNA of the CDR3 is TGCGCCAGCAGCTTATCAGAAGCTAACTATGGCTACACCTTC. Translation: CASSLSEANYGYTF.

V and J are TRBV2 and TRBJ2-2; TRBD2 aligns across 8 bases. V dropped 6 bases and J dropped 5; count of bases not matched to a gene: 8. The CDR3 covers 15 residues. Germline loops: CDR1 SNHLY, CDR2 FYNNEI. CDR3 loop: CASRPLAGRTGELFF. CDR3 nucleotide sequence: TGTGCCAGCAGACCCCTAGCGGGTAGGACCGGGGAGCTGTTTTTT. Using reference TRBV2 and TRBJ2-2 for the parts outside the CDR3, the full variable domain is EPEVTQTPSHQVTQMGQEVILRCVPISNHLYFYWYRQILGQKVEFLVSFYNNEISEKSEIFDDQFSVERPDGSNFTLKIRSTKLEDSAMYFCASRPLAGRTGELFFGEGSRLTVL.

This rearrangement joins TRBV12-3 or TRBV12-4 to TRBJ1-2; the match to TRBD1 covers 7 bases. The CDR3 consists of 13 residues. Losses at the gene ends were 6 bases for V and 7 bases for J; bases not matched to a gene: 8. This CDR3 reads CASSLGTDSGYTF. Here the CDR3 DNA reads TGTGCCAGCAGCCTTGGGACAGACTCTGGCTACACCTTC.

The chain employs TRBV19 and TRBJ2-1, with a weak D call TRBD2 (5 bases). Trimming shortened V by 6 bases and J by 3 bases, and 9 bases separated the two germline ends. CDR3 length equals 13 residues. Germline V gene sequence: CDR1 LNHDA, CDR2 SQIVND (reference sequence). The chain's CDR3 is CASRPGGYNEQFF. The CDR3 DNA is TGTGCCAGTAGACCCGGAGGCTACAATGAGCAGTTCTTC.

The V call is TRBV19, the J call TRBJ2-4; possible D gene TRBD1, 6 bases. Germline lookup yields CDR1 LNHDA and CDR2 SQIVND (reference sequence). CDR3 length: 17 residues. Between the trimmed V and J ends, which lost 4 bases and 1 base, there was a span of 17 bases. The CDR3 DNA sequence: TGTGCCAGTAGTACGACTACAGGGCCGAGGGCCAAAAACATTCAGTACTTC. This codes for CASSTTTGPRAKNIQYF.

The gene calls are TRBV6-5 and TRBJ2-2; TRBD2 agrees at 10 bases. V dropped 6 bases and J dropped 5; count of bases not matched to a gene: 3. From germline, CDR1 is MNHEY and CDR2 SVGAGI. This CDR3 comprises 14 residues. The CDR3 is CASRSGGETGELFF. In nucleotides, the CDR3 is TGTGCCAGCAGGAGCGGGGGGGAAACCGGGGAGCTGTTTTTT.